The 23 T cell receptor beta chains in this list originate from one sample, sequenced in a study of CD8 T cells in ankylosing spondylitis (dated by TCRdb to 2015 to 2018). Libraries were constructed by 5' RACE. The sequencing machine was an Illumina HiSeq 2500. TCRdb trimmed public reads at Q25 via fastp, called clones via MiXCR and kept in-frame beta chains. Every distinct CDR3 protein forms one entry, paired with its most common genes and DNA. This sample is represented by tens of thousands of distinct CDR3 sequences; roughly 2.6% of them were singletons. The biggest ten clones account for 4% to 5.5% of the sample. Sequences were obtained from blood, either unsorted or a sorted T cell fraction (not recorded which). These receptors came from a male donor with ankylosing spondylitis or in good health (not recorded which).

This clonotype appeared a single time. The CDR3 DNA is TGTGCCAGCAGCAAACGGGACTCAGGGTCCGAGCAGTTCTTC. Protein sequence: CASSKRDSGSEQFF. The V gene is TRBV9, the J gene TRBJ2-1; weak D call: TRBD2 (6 bases). The CDR3 consists of 14 residues. V lost 4 bases and J lost 10, with 18 bases in between. CDR1 SGDLS and CDR2 YYNGEE come from the germline V gene.

This clonotype was seen only a few times. This sequence joins TRBV9 and TRBJ2-7, with TRBD1 identical over 9 bases. Losses at the gene ends were 4 bases for V and 3 bases for J; bases not matched to a gene: 8. Germline loops: CDR1 SGDLS, CDR2 YYNGEE. The length of the CDR3 is 15 residues. CDR3: CASSFGTGPIYEQYF. Written as DNA, the CDR3 is TGTGCCAGCAGCTTTGGGACAGGGCCCATCTACGAGCAGTACTTC.

The table lists this clonotype with many counts. The chain has TRBV9 and TRBJ2-1; the match to TRBD2 covers 11 bases. V lost 4 bases, J lost 10 bases, and 4 bases stayed unmatched. CDR3 length equals 13 residues. Germline CDR1 is SGDLS and CDR2 is YYNGEE. CDR3 sequence reads: CASSPIAGGEQFF. CDR3 bases: TGTGCCAGCAGCCCTATAGCGGGAGGGGAGCAGTTCTTC.

This clonotype is labeled medium-sized. The V and J genes are TRBV9 and TRBJ2-3, with 9 nucleotides matching TRBD2. This CDR3 is 15 amino acids long. In germline, CDR1 is SGDLS, CDR2 YYNGEE. Germline trimming cut 0 bases from V and 1 base from J; bases unmatched to any gene: 0. The CDR3 DNA reads TGTGCCAGCAGCGTAGGCGGGAGGGGCACAGATACGCAGTATTTT. This gives the protein CASSVGGRGTDTQYF. The full variable domain, in which reference TRBV9 and TRBJ2-3 provide the parts outside the CDR3, is DSGVTQTPKHLITATGQRVTLRCSPRSGDLSVYWYQQSLDQGLQFLIQYYNGEERAKGNILERFSAQQFPDLHSELNLSSLELGDSALYFCASSVGGRGTDTQYFGPGTRLTVL.

Many counts were recorded for this clonotype. The genes are TRBV9 and TRBJ2-1; TRBD2 aligns across 9 bases. CDR1 and CDR2 from the germline V gene are SGDLS and YYNGEE. J lost 3 bases, V lost 3 bases, and 10 bases had no gene match. The CDR3 has 17 amino acids. CDR3 DNA sequence: TGTGCCAGCAGCGCCAGGGGTAGCGGGAGAGGCTACAATGAGCAGTTCTTC. The encoded protein is CASSARGSGRGYNEQFF.

The table lists this clonotype with many counts. The chain uses TRBV4-1 and TRBJ2-7, with 8 positions matching TRBD1. V shed 8 bases and J 0 bases; nucleotides not matched to a gene: 6. Germline V lookup: CDR1 MGHRA, CDR2 YSYEKL. The CDR3 runs 14 residues. CDR3 sequence (DNA): TGCGCCAGCTGTCCGGGACAGGCCTCCTACGAGCAGTACTTC. Protein: CASCPGQASYEQYF.

This clonotype was counted ten times or more. The V gene is TRBV9, the J gene TRBJ2-1; D unresolved. V was trimmed by 0 bases and J by 8 bases, leaving 9 bases between them. The CDR3 has 13 residues. Germline values: CDR1 SGDLS, CDR2 YYNGEE. The DNA for the CDR3 is TGTGCCAGCAGCGTAGAAATTAGGGATGAGCAGTTCTTC. The encoded protein is CASSVEIRDEQFF.

This clonotype has ten or more counts. The J gene is TRBJ2-1, the V gene TRBV9; TRBD1 or TRBD2 may be the D gene (5 bases each). V lost 0 bases and J 6 bases, leaving 19 bases between the germline ends. Germline CDR1 reads SGDLS; CDR2 reads YYNGEE. CDR3 length: 17 residues. CDR3 bases: TGTGCCAGCAGCGTAGCTCTCCCCGGGACGCCAAGCAATGAGCAGTTCTTC. It specifies CASSVALPGTPSNEQFF.

This clonotype was recorded at least ten times. The chain carries TRBV9 and TRBJ2-1; 9 positions match TRBD2. In germline, CDR1 is SGDLS, CDR2 YYNGEE. The junction had 8 bases not matched to a gene; V was cut back by 4 bases and J by 3 bases. The CDR3 contains 16 residues. DNA for the CDR3: TGTGCCAGCAGCACCTCTAGCGGGGTGTTCTACAATGAGCAGTTCTTC. Translated: CASSTSSGVFYNEQFF.

This clonotype was seen ten or more times. CDR3 amino acids: CASSGGGSADTQYF. The CDR3 nucleotides read TGTGCCAGCAGCGGGGGTGGTTCGGCAGATACGCAGTATTTT. The chain has TRBV9 and TRBJ2-3; D call uncertain. There are 14 residues in the CDR3. Germline V gene lookup returns CDR1 SGDLS and CDR2 YYNGEE. Trimming left V 3 bases short and J 4 bases short, with 12 bases between.

This clonotype has a count of ten or more. The chain joins TRBV9 to TRBJ2-1; D is uncertain. Germline values: CDR1 SGDLS, CDR2 YYNGEE. The CDR3 totals 14 residues. Trimming cost V 0 bases and J 5 bases, with 9 bases left between them. This CDR3 reads CASSVAGVNNEQFF. The CDR3 DNA reads TGTGCCAGCAGCGTAGCTGGGGTTAACAATGAGCAGTTCTTC.

This clonotype has at least ten counts. The chain carries TRBV9 and TRBJ2-2, with 7 nucleotides matching TRBD2. This CDR3 spans 15 amino acids. J gave up 5 bases and V 0 bases, and 4 bases lay outside the gene matches. CDR1 and CDR2 from the germline V gene are SGDLS and YYNGEE. The CDR3 sequence is CASSVGGRGTGELFF. The CDR3 nucleotides are TGTGCCAGCAGCGTAGGCGGGAGAGGGACCGGGGAGCTGTTTTTT.

This clonotype was counted many times. This sequence joins TRBV9 and TRBJ2-1; D gene ambiguous. This CDR3 region has 11 residues. The V gene's germline CDR1 is SGDLS and CDR2 YYNGEE. V gave up 5 bases and J gave up 9 bases, with 9 bases separating them. As DNA, the CDR3 is TGTGCCAGCAGTTCGTCTTTTGAGCAGTTCTTC. Translating gives CASSSSFEQFF.

There are many counts of this clonotype. The V call is TRBV9, the J call TRBJ1-3; D gene unclear. CDR3 size: 16 residues. Between the trimmed V and J ends, which lost 1 base and 3 bases, there was a span of 14 bases. The germline V gene encodes CDR1 SGDLS and CDR2 YYNGEE. The CDR3 protein is CASSVRAGIGGNTIYF. The CDR3 DNA reads as TGTGCCAGCAGCGTACGTGCCGGGATCGGTGGAAACACCATATATTTT.

In regard to this clonotype: A much larger clone is a single base away; this may be a read error. V usage is TRBV9 and J usage is TRBJ2-5; D is possibly TRBD1 (5 bases). Germline-derived CDR1 and CDR2 are SGDLS and YYNGEE. The CDR3 runs to 14 residues. CDR3 in DNA: TGTGCCAGCAGAGTAGCAGGGAACCAAGAGACCCAGTACTTC. Translating gives CASRVAGNQETQYF.

This clonotype was detected ten times or more. This rearrangement joins TRBV9 to TRBJ1-2, with D perhaps matching TRBD1 (5 bases). CDR1 SGDLS and CDR2 YYNGEE come from the germline V gene. The CDR3 spans 14 residues. With 4 bases removed from V and 8 bases from J, the gap between germline ends came to 18 bases. CDR3 sequence: CASSLRVGDFGYTF. DNA for the CDR3: TGTGCCAGCAGCCTTCGGGTTGGGGACTTCGGCTACACCTTC.

This clonotype was seen at least ten times. The gene calls are TRBV9 and TRBJ2-3; the D gene is possibly TRBD1 (6 bases). V lost 0 bases and J lost 2, with 7 bases in between. In germline, CDR1 is SGDLS, CDR2 YYNGEE. The CDR3 consists of 14 residues. In DNA, the CDR3 is TGTGCCAGCAGCGTAGGGGGGCTCACAGATACGCAGTATTTT. It encodes CASSVGGLTDTQYF.

This clonotype was seen ten or more times. The chain joins TRBV9 to TRBJ2-2; possibly TRBD1 or TRBD2 for D (5 bases each). V lost 5 bases and J lost 2, with 10 bases in between. The CDR3 spans 14 residues. The germline V gene encodes CDR1 SGDLS and CDR2 YYNGEE. Here the CDR3 reads CASRWDGNTGELFF. CDR3 sequence (DNA): TGTGCCAGCAGATGGGACGGTAACACCGGGGAGCTGTTTTTT.

This clonotype was detected ten times or more. J is TRBJ1-1 and V is TRBV9; 8 bases line up with TRBD1. The CDR3 loop spans 14 amino acids. CDR1 SGDLS and CDR2 YYNGEE come from the germline V gene. Trimming removed 2 bases from V and 6 bases from J; junction bases left unmatched: 6. The CDR3: CASSVGGQEAEAFF. The CDR3 region has the DNA TGTGCCAGCAGCGTTGGGGGACAGGAGGCTGAAGCTTTCTTT. Full variable domain (outside the CDR3, taken from reference TRBV9 and TRBJ1-1): DSGVTQTPKHLITATGQRVTLRCSPRSGDLSVYWYQQSLDQGLQFLIQYYNGEERAKGNILERFSAQQFPDLHSELNLSSLELGDSALYFCASSVGGQEAEAFFGQGTRLTVV.

V and J are TRBV9 and TRBJ2-7; D perhaps matches TRBD2 (6 bases). Per the germline V gene, CDR1 is SGDLS and CDR2 is YYNGEE. V was clipped by 0 bases and J by 7 bases, with 14 bases between them. The CDR3 length is 14 residues. The CDR3, as DNA: TGTGCCAGCAGCGTAGGTGAGGGTGGGGGGGAGCAGTACTTC. Residues: CASSVGEGGGEQYF.

The sample holds many counts of this clonotype. The chain joins TRBV9 to TRBJ2-7; D is unclear. Germline-derived CDR1 and CDR2 are SGDLS and YYNGEE. V lost 0 bases, J lost 4 bases, and 14 bases lay in between. The CDR3 loop spans 15 amino acids. Written as DNA, the CDR3 is TGTGCCAGCAGCGTAGCGCCTTTAGACAATTACGAGCAGTACTTC. It encodes CASSVAPLDNYEQYF.

This clonotype was observed at least ten times. The chain carries TRBV9 and TRBJ2-1; D is possibly TRBD2 (6 bases). Germline CDR1 and CDR2: SGDLS and YYNGEE. The CDR3 extends over 14 amino acids. Deletions cut 3 bases from V and 10 bases from J, with 17 bases between. This chain's CDR3 is CASSALGGVGEQFF. CDR3 nucleotides: TGTGCCAGCAGCGCATTGGGGGGAGTGGGGGAGCAGTTCTTC.

Details on this clonotype: This may be a read error: a much more frequent sequence differs by one nucleotide. The chain has TRBV9 and TRBJ1-1, with D unresolved. This CDR3 comprises 15 residues. Germline V gene sequence: CDR1 SGDLS, CDR2 YYNGEE. The CDR3 DNA reads TGTGCCAGCAGGCCGGGAGAAGGAATGAACACTGAAGCTCTCTTT. This codes for CASRPGEGMNTEALF. Full variable domain (missing parts from reference TRBV9 and TRBJ1-1): DSGVTQTPKHLITATGQRVTLRCSPRSGDLSVYWYQQSLDQGLQFLIQYYNGEERAKGNILERFSAQQFPDLHSELNLSSLELGDSALYFCASRPGEGMNTEALFGQGTRLTVV.